Below, one T cell receptor (beta chain) is given with its context. This entry comes from a study of blood T cell repertoires in COVID-19. Whole-study context: Acute-phase and convalescent COVID-19 samples originated in the United States, Italy and Spain. T cells, B-cell-depleted T cells, or PBMCs supplied cDNA or gDNA.

As originally analysed: From reference gene primer amplification, estimates of nucleated cell counts were derived. This table comes from immunoSEQ multiplex PCR, and its TCRdb copy is limited to in-frame clones, with some not included. V, J and clone size reflect that table, while D and trimming were determined from the DNA. The table records tens of thousands of clones, around 80% of them present only once. Per germline, CDR1 SNHLY and CDR2 FYNNEI. The ends lost 6 bases at V and 0 bases at J; junction bases unmatched: 10. CDR3 length: 16 amino acids. The genes are TRBV2 and TRBJ1-2; TRBD1 agrees at 7 bases. The TCR comes from a man in his 60s with active or convalescent COVID-19. Sequencing used peripheral blood. The CDR3 reads CASRKGTDQSNYGYTF. DNA for the CDR3: TGTGCCAGCAGGAAAGGGACAGACCAATCTAACTATGGCTACACCTTC.